This TCR beta chain is drawn from a study of T cell responses to AZD1222 COVID-19 vaccine. V gave up 0 bases and J gave up 5 bases, with 15 bases separating them. Germline assignment: CDR1 LGHNA and CDR2 YSLEER. There are 16 residues in the CDR3. This table comes from immunoSEQ multiplex PCR, and its TCRdb copy is limited to in-frame clones, with some not included. The sample consists of 60,000 or so clones, about 79% of them appearing once. Sequencing used peripheral blood, obtained on day 0 of AZD1222 vaccination. This receptor was taken from an adult in good health. V and J are TRBV4-3 and TRBJ2-3; perhaps D is TRBD1 or TRBD2 (6 bases each). The CDR3 spells CASSQEAWGAGDTQYF. CDR3 DNA sequence: TGCGCCAGCAGCCAAGAAGCTTGGGGGGCCGGAGATACGCAGTATTTT.